Listed here are 12 T cell receptor beta chains from one sample, sequenced in a study of OX40 agonist ivuxolimab in advanced cancers. The assay was immunoSEQ multiplex PCR, and TCRdb's table has in-frame clones only and misses some. The sample has fewer than 15,000 clones, roughly 87% seen once. Source: CD4+ or CD8+ T cells sorted from blood, taken in a trial of the OX40 agonist ivuxolimab. The receptors shown here come from an adult with an advanced solid tumor such as melanoma, head and neck, liver or kidney cancer.

The CDR3 is CASSFSRGRRVAKNIQYF. CDR3 DNA sequence: TGTGCCAGCAGCTTTTCAAGGGGGCGACGTGTGGCCAAAAACATTCAGTACTTC. The V and J genes are TRBV5-6 and TRBJ2-4; 7 bases fit TRBD1. The V segment lost 2 bases and the J segment 1 base; nucleotides outside the gene matches: 12. CDR3 length equals 18 residues. Germline assignment: CDR1 SGHDT and CDR2 YYEEEE.

The chain has TRBV7-2 and TRBJ1-1; D is unresolved. The CDR3 is 12 residues long. Deletions cut 1 base from V and 7 bases from J, with 7 bases between. The germline gives CDR1 SGHTA, CDR2 FQGNSA. CDR3: CASSLGYNEAFF. The CDR3 DNA reads TGTGCCAGCAGCTTAGGGTATAATGAAGCTTTCTTT. Drawing the rest from reference TRBV7-2 and TRBJ1-1, the complete variable domain is GAGVSQSPSNKVTEKGKDVELRCDPISGHTALYWYRQSLGQGLEFLIYFQGNSAPDKSGLPSDRFSAERTGGSVSTLTIQRTQQEDSAVYLCASSLGYNEAFFGQGTRLTVV.

The chain links TRBV9 to TRBJ2-1, with 7 nucleotides matching TRBD2. The CDR3 extends over 16 amino acids. The germline gives CDR1 SGDLS, CDR2 YYNGEE. Germline trimming cut 4 bases from V and 9 bases from J; bases unmatched to any gene: 16. The CDR3, as DNA: TGTGCCAGCAGCTCCGTGGGCGGGAGTCTTGGTAGTGAGCAGTTCTTC. Its protein product is CASSSVGGSLGSEQFF.

The chain is built from TRBV19 and TRBJ2-7, with TRBD1 identical over 9 bases. The CDR3 consists of 18 residues. V lost 0 bases and J lost 5; bases outside the gene matches: 14. Germline CDR1 is LNHDA and CDR2 is SQIVND (reference sequence). The CDR3 protein is CASSIDDQWGQGVNEQYF. CDR3 DNA: TGTGCCAGTAGTATAGATGATCAATGGGGACAGGGTGTCAACGAGCAGTACTTC.

The J gene is TRBJ1-1, the V gene TRBV13; D might be TRBD1 (5 bases). The ends were cut back, 1 base at V and 1 base at J, with 19 bases in the middle. This CDR3 has 18 residues. Germline V gene lookup returns CDR1 PRHDT and CDR2 FYEKMQ (reference sequence). CDR3 sequence reads: CASSLVVGIHTGNTEAFF. The CDR3 DNA reads TGTGCCAGCAGCTTAGTAGTGGGCATACATACAGGGAACACTGAAGCTTTCTTT.

The rearrangement links TRBV14 to TRBJ2-1; 9 bases fit TRBD2. CDR3 length: 15 amino acids. After removal of 4 bases from V and 4 bases from J, the junction contained 5 bases not matched to a gene. Germline CDR1 and CDR2: SGHDN and FVKESK. The CDR3 loop is CASSPLAGSYNEQFF. The CDR3 DNA sequence: TGTGCCAGCAGCCCACTAGCGGGTTCTTACAATGAGCAGTTCTTC. Based on the CDR3 plus reference TRBV14 and TRBJ2-1, the full variable domain is EAGVTQFPSHSVIEKGQTVTLRCDPISGHDNLYWYRRVMGKEIKFLLHFVKESKQDESGMPNNRFLAERTGGTYSTLKVQPAELEDSGVYFCASSPLAGSYNEQFFGPGTRLTVL.

The chain uses TRBV11-3 and TRBJ1-4; D not certain. CDR1 SGHNT and CDR2 YENEEA come from the germline V gene. The ends were cut back, 3 bases at V and 8 bases at J, with 7 bases in the middle. The CDR3 sequence is 12 residues long. Written as DNA, the CDR3 is TGTGCCAGCAGCTTGGCGGGAGAAAAACTGTTTTTT. Its translation is CASSLAGEKLFF.

This sequence joins TRBV2 and TRBJ2-7; no definite D call. Trimming shortened V by 4 bases and J by 2 bases, and 6 bases separated the two germline ends. This CDR3 region has 12 residues. Per the germline V gene, CDR1 is SNHLY and CDR2 is FYNNEI. CDR3 in amino acids: CASSVNTYEQYF. The CDR3 DNA sequence: TGTGCCAGCAGTGTAAATACCTACGAGCAGTACTTC.

This sequence joins TRBV19 and TRBJ2-7; D remains unclear. Germline V gene lookup returns CDR1 LNHDA and CDR2 SQIVND (reference sequence). V lost 2 bases to trimming and J lost 7 bases, with 15 bases between them. The CDR3 length is 14 residues. The DNA for the CDR3 is TGTGCCAGTAGTATAACGGCAGCTCTGGAGGAGCAGTACTTC. This sequence encodes CASSITAALEEQYF. The full variable domain, its missing parts supplied by reference TRBV19 and TRBJ2-7, is DGGITQSPKYLFRKEGQNVTLSCEQNLNHDAMYWYRQDPGQGLRLIYYSQIVNDFQKGDIAEGYSVSREKKESFPLTVTSAQKNPTAFYLCASSITAALEEQYFGPGTRLTVT.

Judged by abundance, this clone is medium-sized (0.01 to 0.1%). CDR3 coding DNA: TGTGCCAGCAGCTTTACCGGGAAGGGTGAGCAGTTCTTC. Its translation: CASSFTGKGEQFF. This chain links TRBV7-9 with TRBJ2-1, with D possibly matching TRBD2 (5 bases). Trimming cost V 3 bases and J 9 bases, with 12 bases left between them. The CDR3 loop spans 13 amino acids. Germline V lookup: CDR1 SEHNR, CDR2 FQNEAQ (reference sequence).

The chain joins TRBV4-3 to TRBJ1-2; possible D gene TRBD1, 5 bases. V lost 4 bases to trimming and J lost 4 bases, with 10 bases between them. Per the germline V gene, CDR1 is LGHNA and CDR2 is YSLEER. The CDR3 is 13 amino acids. The CDR3, as DNA: TGCGCCAGCAGCCCAGGGATACGCTATGGCTACACCTTC. Translating gives CASSPGIRYGYTF.

The CDR3 nucleotides read TGCGCCAGCAGCCAGGACCAGGGAGGCGGGGCCAACGTCCTGACTTTC. Its protein is CASSQDQGGGANVLTF. The chain uses TRBV4-3 and TRBJ2-6; TRBD2 is a possible D gene (6 bases). Germline values: CDR1 LGHNA, CDR2 YSLEER. V lost 3 bases and J 4 bases, leaving 13 bases between the germline ends. The CDR3 runs 16 residues.